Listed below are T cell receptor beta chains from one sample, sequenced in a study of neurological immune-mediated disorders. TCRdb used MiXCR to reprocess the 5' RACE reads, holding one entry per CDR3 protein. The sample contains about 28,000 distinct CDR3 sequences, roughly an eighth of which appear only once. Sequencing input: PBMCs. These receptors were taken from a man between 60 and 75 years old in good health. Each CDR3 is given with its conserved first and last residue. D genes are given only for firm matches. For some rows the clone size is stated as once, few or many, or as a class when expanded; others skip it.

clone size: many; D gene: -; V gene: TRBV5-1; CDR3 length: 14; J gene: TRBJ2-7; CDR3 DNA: TGCGCCAGCAGCTGGCGGGACGGCATCTTTGAGCAGTACTTC; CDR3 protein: CASSWRDGIFEQYF
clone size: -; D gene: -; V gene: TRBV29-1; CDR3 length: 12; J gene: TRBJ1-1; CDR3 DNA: TGCAGCGGCGGCGGGATGAACACTGAAGCTTTCTTT; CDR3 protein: CSGGGMNTEAFF
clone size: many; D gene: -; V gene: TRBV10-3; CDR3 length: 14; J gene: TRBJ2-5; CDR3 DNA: TGTGCCACCATGACCCCGACAGGACTAGAGACCCAGTACTTC; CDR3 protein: CATMTPTGLETQYF
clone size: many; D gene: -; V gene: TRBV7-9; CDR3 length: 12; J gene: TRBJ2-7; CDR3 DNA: TGTGCCAGCAGCTTAGACCCGTACGAGCAGTACTTC; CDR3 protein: CASSLDPYEQYF
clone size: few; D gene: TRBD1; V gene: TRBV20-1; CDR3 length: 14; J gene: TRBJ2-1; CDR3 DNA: TGCAGTGCTAGGGACAGGGTGGCCTACAATGAGCAGTTCTTC; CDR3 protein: CSARDRVAYNEQFF
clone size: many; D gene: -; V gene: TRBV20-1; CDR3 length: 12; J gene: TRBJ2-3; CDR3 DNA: TGCAGTGCTGGGCTGAGCACAGATACGCAGTATTTT; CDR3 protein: CSAGLSTDTQYF
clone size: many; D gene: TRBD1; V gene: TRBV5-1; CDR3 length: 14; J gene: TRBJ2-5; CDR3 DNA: TGCGCCAGCAGCCCGGACAGGGGGCAGGAGACCCAGTACTTC; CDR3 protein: CASSPDRGQETQYF
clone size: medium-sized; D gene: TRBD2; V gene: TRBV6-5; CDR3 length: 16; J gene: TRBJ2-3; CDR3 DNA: TGTGCCAGCAGATCTAGCGGGGACGCTAGCACAGATACGCAGTATTTT; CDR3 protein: CASRSSGDASTDTQYF
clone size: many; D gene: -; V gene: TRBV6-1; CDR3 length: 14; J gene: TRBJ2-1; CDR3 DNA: TGTGCCAGCAGTGGAAACAGGGACCACAATGAGCAGTTCTTC; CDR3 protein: CASSGNRDHNEQFF
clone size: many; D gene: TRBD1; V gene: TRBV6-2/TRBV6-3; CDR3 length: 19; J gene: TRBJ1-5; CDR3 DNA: TGTGCCAGCAGTTCGGACAGGGGAGGAGTGGATGGGGGAAATCAGCCCCAGCATTTT; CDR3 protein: CASSSDRGGVDGGNQPQHF
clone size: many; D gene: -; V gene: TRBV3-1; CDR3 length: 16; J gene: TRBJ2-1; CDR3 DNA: TGTGCCAGCAGCCCCCCAGGGAGGGGGAAGGGCAATGAGCAGTTCTTC; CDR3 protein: CASSPPGRGKGNEQFF
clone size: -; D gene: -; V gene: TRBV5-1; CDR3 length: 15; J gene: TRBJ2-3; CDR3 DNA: TGTGCCACCAGCCCACGGGACACCCGCACAGATACGCAGTATTTT; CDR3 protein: CATSPRDTRTDTQYF
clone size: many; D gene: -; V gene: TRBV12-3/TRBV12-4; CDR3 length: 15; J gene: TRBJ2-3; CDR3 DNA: TGTGCCAGCAGTTTGGGCTCTGGGAACACAGATACGCAGTATTTT; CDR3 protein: CASSLGSGNTDTQYF
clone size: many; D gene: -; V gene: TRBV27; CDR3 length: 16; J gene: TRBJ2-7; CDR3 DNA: TGTGCCAGCAGTTTATCGCCACTCCAAGTCCTGTACGAGCAGTACTTC; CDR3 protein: CASSLSPLQVLYEQYF
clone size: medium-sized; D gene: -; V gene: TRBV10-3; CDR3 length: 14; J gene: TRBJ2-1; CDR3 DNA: TGTGCCATCCGGGAGCTAGCAGCCTACAATGAGCAGTTCTTC; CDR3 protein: CAIRELAAYNEQFF
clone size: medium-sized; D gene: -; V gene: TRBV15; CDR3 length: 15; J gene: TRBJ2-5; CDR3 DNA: TGTGCCACCAGCAGAGGGAAGCGATACCAAGAGACCCAGTACTTC; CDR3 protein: CATSRGKRYQETQYF
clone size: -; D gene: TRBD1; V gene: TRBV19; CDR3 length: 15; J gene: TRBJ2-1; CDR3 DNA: TGTGCCAGTAGTACGGGACAGTTCTCCTACAATGAGCAGTTCTTC; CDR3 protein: CASSTGQFSYNEQFF
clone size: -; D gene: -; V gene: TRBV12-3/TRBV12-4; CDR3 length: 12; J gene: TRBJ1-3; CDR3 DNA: TGTGCCAGCAGTTTAGCGCCGTGGTCCCGGTCTTTT; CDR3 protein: CASSLAPWSRSF
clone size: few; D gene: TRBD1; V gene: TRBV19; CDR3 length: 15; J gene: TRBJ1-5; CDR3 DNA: TGTGCCAGTAGTCCCGGGACAGTTACCAATCAGCCCCAGCATTTT; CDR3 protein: CASSPGTVTNQPQHF
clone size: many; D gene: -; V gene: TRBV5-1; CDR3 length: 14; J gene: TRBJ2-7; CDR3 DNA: TGCGCCAGCAGCTTGGCCTCCGGGGTCGACGAGCAGTACTTC; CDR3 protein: CASSLASGVDEQYF
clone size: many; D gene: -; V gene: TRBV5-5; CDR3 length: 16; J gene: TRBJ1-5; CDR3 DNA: TGTGCCAGCAGCTTGAGTACAGGGAGTAGCGATCAGCCCCAGCATTTT; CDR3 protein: CASSLSTGSSDQPQHF
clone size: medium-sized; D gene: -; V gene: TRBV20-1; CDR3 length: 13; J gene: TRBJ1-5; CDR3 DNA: TGCAGTGCTAGAATCCCGGGCAATCAGCCCCAGCATTTT; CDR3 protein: CSARIPGNQPQHF
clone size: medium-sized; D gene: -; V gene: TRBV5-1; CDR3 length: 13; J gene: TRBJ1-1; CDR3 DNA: TGCGCCAGCAGCGCACAGGGGAACACTGAAGCTTTCTTT; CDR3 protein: CASSAQGNTEAFF
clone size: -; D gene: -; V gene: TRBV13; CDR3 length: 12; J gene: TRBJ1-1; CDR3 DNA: TGTGCCAGCAGCTTACTATCCACTGAAGCTTTCTTT; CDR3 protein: CASSLLSTEAFF
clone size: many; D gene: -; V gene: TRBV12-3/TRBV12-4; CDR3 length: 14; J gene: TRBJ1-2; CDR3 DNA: TGTGCCAGCAGTAGAAGGACCGAGAACTATGGCTACACCTTC; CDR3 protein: CASSRRTENYGYTF
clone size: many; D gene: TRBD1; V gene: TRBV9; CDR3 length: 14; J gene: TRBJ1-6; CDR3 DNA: TGTGCCAGCAGCGTAAGACAGGGGAATTCACCCCTCCACTTT; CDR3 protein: CASSVRQGNSPLHF
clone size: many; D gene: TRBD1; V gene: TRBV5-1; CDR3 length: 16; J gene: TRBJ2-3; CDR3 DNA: TGCGCCAGCAGCTTGGCAGGGGGCGCGGACACAGATACGCAGTATTTT; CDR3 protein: CASSLAGGADTDTQYF
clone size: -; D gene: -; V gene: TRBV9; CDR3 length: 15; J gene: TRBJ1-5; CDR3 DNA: TGTGCCAGCAGCTTAGGGCTAGGGCGAAATCAGCCCCAGCATTTT; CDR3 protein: CASSLGLGRNQPQHF
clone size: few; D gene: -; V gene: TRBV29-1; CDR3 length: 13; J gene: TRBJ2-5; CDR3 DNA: TGCAGCGTTGAAGCGCGGGTTTTTGGGACCCAGTACTTC; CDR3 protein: CSVEARVFGTQYF
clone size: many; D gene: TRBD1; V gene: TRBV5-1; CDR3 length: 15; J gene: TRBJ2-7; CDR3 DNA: TGCGCCAGCAGCCCCGACAGGGGAAGCTCCTACGAGCAGTACTTC; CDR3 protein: CASSPDRGSSYEQYF
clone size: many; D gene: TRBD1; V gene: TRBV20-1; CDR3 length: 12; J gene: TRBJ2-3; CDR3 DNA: TGCAGTGCTGTAACAGGGGTAGATACGCAGTATTTT; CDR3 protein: CSAVTGVDTQYF
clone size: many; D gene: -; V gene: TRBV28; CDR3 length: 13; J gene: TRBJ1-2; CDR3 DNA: TGTGCCAGCAGAACCGGGGTCGACTATGGCTACACCTTC; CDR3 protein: CASRTGVDYGYTF
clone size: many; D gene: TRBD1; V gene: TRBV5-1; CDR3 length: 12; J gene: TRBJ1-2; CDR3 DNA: TGCGCCAGCAGCCGGGACAGGGATGGCTACACCTTC; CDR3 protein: CASSRDRDGYTF
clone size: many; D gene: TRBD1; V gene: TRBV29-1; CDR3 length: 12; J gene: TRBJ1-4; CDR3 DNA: TGCAGCGTTAAGGACAGGGGCGAAAAACTGTTTTTT; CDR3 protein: CSVKDRGEKLFF
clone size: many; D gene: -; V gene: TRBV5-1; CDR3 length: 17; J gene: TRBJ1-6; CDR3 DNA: TGCGCCAGCAGCTTGGGGGCCGCGACAGAGAATAATTCACCCCTCCACTTT; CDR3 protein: CASSLGAATENNSPLHF
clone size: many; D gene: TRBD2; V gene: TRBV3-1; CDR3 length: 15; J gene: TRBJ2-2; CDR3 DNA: TGTGCCAGCAGTCGAGGGGAGGGGCGCCACGGGGAGCTGTTTTTT; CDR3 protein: CASSRGEGRHGELFF
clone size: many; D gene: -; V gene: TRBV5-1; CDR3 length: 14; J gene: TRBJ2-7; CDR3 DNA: TGCGCCAGCAGCCTAACCGGACGGTCCTACGAGCAGTACTTC; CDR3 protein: CASSLTGRSYEQYF
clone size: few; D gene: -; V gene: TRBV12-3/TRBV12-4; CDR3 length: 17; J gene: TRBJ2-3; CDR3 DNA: TGTGCCAGCAGTTTAAATTCCCTCGGATTCCGGACAGATACGCAGTATTTT; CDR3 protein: CASSLNSLGFRTDTQYF
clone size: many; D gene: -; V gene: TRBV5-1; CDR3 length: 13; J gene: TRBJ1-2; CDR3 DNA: TGCGCCAGCAGCTTCGGTACAGCTGATGGCTACACCTTC; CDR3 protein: CASSFGTADGYTF
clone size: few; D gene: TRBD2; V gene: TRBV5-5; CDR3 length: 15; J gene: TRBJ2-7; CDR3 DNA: TGTGCCAGCAGCTTGTCGCTAGCGGGACCCTACGAGCAGTACTTC; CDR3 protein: CASSLSLAGPYEQYF
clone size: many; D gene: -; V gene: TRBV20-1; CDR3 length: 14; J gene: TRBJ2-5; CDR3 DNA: TGCAGTGCTGTCCCTCGGAGGGGCCTAGAGACCCAGTACTTC; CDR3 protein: CSAVPRRGLETQYF
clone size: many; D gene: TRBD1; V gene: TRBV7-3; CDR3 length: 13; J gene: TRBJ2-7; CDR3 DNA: TGTGCCAGCAGCTGGGACAGCTCCTACGAGCAGTACTTC; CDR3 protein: CASSWDSSYEQYF
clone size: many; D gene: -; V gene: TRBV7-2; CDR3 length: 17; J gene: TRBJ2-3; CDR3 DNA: TGTGCCAGCAGCTTAGGGGACAGGACTAGCGGCACAGATACGCAGTATTTT; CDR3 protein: CASSLGDRTSGTDTQYF
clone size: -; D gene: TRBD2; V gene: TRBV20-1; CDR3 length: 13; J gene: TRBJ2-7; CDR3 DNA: TGCAGTGCTAGGCGGGGGACCTCCTACGAGCAGTACTTC; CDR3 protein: CSARRGTSYEQYF
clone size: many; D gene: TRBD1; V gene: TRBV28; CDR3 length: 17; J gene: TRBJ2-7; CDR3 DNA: TGTGCCAGCAGCCCCTCTCGAATCGGGACAGAGAACTACGAGCAGTACTTC; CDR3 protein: CASSPSRIGTENYEQYF
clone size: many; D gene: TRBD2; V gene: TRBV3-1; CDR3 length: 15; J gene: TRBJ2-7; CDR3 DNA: TGTGCCAGCAGCCATACACTAGCGGGAGAGTACGAGCAGTACTTC; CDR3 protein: CASSHTLAGEYEQYF
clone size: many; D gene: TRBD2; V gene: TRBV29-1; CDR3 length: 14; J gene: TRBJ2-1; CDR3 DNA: TGCAGCGTCGCCGGGACTAGCGGGAGTAATGAGCAGTTCTTC; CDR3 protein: CSVAGTSGSNEQFF
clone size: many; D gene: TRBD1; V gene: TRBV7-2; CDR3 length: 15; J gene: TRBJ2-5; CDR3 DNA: TGTGCCAGCAGCTTTGGAACAGGGGCCGGGGAGACCCAGTACTTC; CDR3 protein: CASSFGTGAGETQYF
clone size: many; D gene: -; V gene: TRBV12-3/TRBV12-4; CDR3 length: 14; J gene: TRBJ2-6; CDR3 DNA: TGTGCCAGCAGACATTTGGCCGGGGCCAACGTCCTGACTTTC; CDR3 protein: CASRHLAGANVLTF
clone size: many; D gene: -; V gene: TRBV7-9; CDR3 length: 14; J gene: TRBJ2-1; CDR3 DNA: TGTGCCAGCAGCTTAAGCGCATCGATAAATGAGCAGTTCTTC; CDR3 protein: CASSLSASINEQFF
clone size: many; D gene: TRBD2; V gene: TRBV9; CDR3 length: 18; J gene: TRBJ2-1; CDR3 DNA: TGTGCCAGCAGCGTATATCGGGCGTCCGGGACTAGCGTCAATGAGCAGTTCTTC; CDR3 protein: CASSVYRASGTSVNEQFF
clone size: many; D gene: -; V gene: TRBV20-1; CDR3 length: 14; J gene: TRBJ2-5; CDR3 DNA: TGCAGTGCTAGAGATTATACTAGCCAAGAGACCCAGTACTTC; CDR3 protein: CSARDYTSQETQYF
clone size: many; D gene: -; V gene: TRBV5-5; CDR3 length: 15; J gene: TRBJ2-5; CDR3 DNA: TGTGCCAGCAGCTTGGGCGCCACGACGAGCCCGGCCCAGTACTTC; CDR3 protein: CASSLGATTSPAQYF
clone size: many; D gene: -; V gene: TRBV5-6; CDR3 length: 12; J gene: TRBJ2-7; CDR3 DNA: TGTGCCAGCAGCTTGGGTACCTACGAGCAGTACTTC; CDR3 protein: CASSLGTYEQYF
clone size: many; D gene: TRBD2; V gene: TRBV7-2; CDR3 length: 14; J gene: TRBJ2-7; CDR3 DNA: TGTGCCAGCAGCCGGACTAGCGGAGCCTACGAGCAGTACTTC; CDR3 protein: CASSRTSGAYEQYF
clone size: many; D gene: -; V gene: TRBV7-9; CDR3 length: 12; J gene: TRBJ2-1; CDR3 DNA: TGTGCCGCGTACAGTTCATACAATGAGCAGTTCTTC; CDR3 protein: CAAYSSYNEQFF
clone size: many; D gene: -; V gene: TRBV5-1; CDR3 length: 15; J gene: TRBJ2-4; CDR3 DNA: TGCGCCAGCAGCCCGAACGACAGGCCCAAAAACATTCAGTACTTC; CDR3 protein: CASSPNDRPKNIQYF
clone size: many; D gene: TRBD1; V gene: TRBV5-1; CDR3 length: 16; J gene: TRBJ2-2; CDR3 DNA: TGCGCCAGCAGCGGGGGACAGGGGACGAACACCGGGGAGCTGTTTTTT; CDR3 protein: CASSGGQGTNTGELFF
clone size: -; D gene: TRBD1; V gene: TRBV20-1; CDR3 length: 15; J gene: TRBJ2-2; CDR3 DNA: TGCAGTGCTCCCGCCGGGACAGGGGTAACCGGGGAGCTGTTTTTT; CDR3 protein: CSAPAGTGVTGELFF
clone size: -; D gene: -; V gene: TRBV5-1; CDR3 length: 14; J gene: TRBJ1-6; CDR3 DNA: TGCGCCAGCAGGTCGGGGATAGATAATTCACCCCTCCACTTT; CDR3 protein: CASRSGIDNSPLHF